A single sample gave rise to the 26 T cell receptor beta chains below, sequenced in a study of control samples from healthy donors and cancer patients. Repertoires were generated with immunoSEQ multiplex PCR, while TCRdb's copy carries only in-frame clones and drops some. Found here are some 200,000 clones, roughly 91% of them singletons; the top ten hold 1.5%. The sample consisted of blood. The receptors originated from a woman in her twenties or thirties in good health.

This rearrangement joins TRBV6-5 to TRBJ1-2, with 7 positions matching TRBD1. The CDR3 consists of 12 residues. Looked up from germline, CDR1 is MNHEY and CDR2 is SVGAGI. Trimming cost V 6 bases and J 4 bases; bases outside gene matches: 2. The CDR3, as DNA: TGTGCCAGCAGGACAGGGACCTATGGCTACACCTTC. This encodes CASRTGTYGYTF.

CDR3 nucleotide sequence: TGTGCCACCAGCAGAGATGTCAGAAACTATGGCTACACCTTC. Protein sequence: CATSRDVRNYGYTF. The V call is TRBV15, the J call TRBJ1-2; D remains ambiguous. Trimming took off 0 bases at V and 2 bases at J, with 7 bases between the two ends. The CDR3 totals 14 residues. Germline values: CDR1 LNHNV, CDR2 YYDKDF (reference sequence).

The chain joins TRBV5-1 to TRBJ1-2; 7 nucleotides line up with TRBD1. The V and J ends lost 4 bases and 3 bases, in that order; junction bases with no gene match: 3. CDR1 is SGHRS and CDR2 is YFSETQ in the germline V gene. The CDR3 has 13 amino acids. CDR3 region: CASSGQADYGYTF. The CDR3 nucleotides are TGCGCCAGCAGCGGACAGGCGGACTATGGCTACACCTTC.

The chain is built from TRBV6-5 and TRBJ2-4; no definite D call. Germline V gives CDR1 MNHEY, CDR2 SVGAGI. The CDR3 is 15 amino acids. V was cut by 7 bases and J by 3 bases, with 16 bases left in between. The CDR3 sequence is CASTLTRHDKNIQYF. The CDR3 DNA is TGTGCCAGCACCCTGACAAGACACGACAAAAACATTCAGTACTTC.

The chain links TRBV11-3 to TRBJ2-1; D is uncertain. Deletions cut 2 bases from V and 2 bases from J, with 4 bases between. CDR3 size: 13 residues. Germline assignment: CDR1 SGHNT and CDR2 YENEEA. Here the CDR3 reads CASSLLAYNEQFF. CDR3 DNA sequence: TGTGCCAGCAGCTTACTAGCCTACAATGAGCAGTTCTTC. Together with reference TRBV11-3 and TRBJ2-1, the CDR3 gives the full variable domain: EAGVVQSPRYKIIEKKQPVAFWCNPISGHNTLYWYLQNLGQGPELLIRYENEEAVDDSQLPKDRFSAERLKGVDSTLKIQPAELGDSAVYLCASSLLAYNEQFFGPGTRLTVL.

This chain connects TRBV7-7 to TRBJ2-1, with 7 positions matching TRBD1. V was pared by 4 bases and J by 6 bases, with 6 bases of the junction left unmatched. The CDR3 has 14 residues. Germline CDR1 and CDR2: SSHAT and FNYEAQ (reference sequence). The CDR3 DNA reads TGTGCCAGCAGCTCGACAGGGCGACTCAATGAGCAGTTCTTC. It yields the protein CASSSTGRLNEQFF.

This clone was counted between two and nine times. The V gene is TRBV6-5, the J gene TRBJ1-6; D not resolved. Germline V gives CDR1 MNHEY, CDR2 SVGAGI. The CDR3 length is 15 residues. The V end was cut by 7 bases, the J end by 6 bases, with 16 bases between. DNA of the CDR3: TGTGCCAGCACCTTTACGGCGTCTTCTAATTCACCCCTCCACTTT. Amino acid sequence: CASTFTASSNSPLHF.

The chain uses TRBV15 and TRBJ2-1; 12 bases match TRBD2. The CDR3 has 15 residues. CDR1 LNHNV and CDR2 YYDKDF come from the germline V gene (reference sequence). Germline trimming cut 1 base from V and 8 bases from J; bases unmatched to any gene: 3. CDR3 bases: TGTGCCACCAGCAGAGCTAGCGGGGGGGCCCATGAGCAGTTCTTC. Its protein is CATSRASGGAHEQFF.

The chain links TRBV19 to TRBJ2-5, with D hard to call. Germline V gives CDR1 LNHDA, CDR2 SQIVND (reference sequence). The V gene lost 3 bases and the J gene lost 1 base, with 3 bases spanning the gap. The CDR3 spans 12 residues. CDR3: CASSMPQETQYF. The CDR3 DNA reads TGTGCCAGTAGTATGCCCCAAGAGACCCAGTACTTC.

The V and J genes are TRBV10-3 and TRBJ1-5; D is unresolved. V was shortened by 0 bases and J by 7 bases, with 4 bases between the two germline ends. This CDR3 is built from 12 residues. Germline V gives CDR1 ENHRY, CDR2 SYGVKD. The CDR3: CAISESGQPQHF. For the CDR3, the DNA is TGTGCCATCAGTGAGTCAGGGCAGCCCCAGCATTTT.

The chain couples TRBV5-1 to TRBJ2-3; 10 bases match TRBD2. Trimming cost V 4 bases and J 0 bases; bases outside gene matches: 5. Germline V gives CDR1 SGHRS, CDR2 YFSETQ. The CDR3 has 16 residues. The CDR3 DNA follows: TGCGCCAGCAGCCCTAGCGGGGGAGCTAGCACAGATACGCAGTATTTT. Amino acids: CASSPSGGASTDTQYF.

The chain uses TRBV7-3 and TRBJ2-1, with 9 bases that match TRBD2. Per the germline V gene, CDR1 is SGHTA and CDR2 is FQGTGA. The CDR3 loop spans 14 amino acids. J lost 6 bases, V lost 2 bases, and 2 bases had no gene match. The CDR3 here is CASSLGGLANEQFF. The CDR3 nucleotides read TGTGCCAGCAGCTTAGGGGGACTAGCCAATGAGCAGTTCTTC.

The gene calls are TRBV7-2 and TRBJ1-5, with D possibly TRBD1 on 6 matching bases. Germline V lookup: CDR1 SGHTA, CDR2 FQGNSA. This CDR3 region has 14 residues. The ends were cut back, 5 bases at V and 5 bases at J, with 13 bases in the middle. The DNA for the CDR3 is TGTGCCAGCAGCCCCCGCAGGGGCGATCAGCCCCAGCATTTT. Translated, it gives CASSPRRGDQPQHF.

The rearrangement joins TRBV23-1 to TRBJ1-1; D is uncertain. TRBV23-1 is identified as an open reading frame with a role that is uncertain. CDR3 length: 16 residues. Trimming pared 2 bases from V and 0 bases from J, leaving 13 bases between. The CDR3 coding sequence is TGCGCCAGCAGTCAAGTAACCGACTCCATGAACACTGAAGCTTTCTTT. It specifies CASSQVTDSMNTEAFF.

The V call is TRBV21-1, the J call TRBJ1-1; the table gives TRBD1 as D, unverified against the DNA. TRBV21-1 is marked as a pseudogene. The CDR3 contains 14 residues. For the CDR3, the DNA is TGTGCCAGCAGGGGCAGGGGGTCGGACACTGAAGCTTTCTTT. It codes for CASRGRGSDTEAFF.

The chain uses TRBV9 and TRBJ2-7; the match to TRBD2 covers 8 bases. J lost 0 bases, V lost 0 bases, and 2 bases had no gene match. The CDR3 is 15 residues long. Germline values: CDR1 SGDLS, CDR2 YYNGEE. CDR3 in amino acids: CASSVERGSSYEQYF. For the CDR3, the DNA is TGTGCCAGCAGCGTAGAGCGGGGGAGCTCCTACGAGCAGTACTTC.

The CDR3 DNA follows: TGTGCCAGCAGTTACCGTCCAGGGGGCAATCAGCCCCAGCATTTT. It specifies CASSYRPGGNQPQHF. The chain recombines TRBV6-5 with TRBJ1-5; D may be TRBD1 (6 bases). CDR1 is MNHEY and CDR2 is SVGAGI in the germline V gene. The CDR3 is 15 residues long. V dropped 2 bases and J dropped 2 bases, with 10 bases sitting between them.

CDR3 amino acids: CASSTLAGGPDTQYF. The DNA for the CDR3 is TGTGCCAGTAGTACACTAGCGGGGGGGCCAGATACGCAGTATTTT. This sequence joins TRBV19 and TRBJ2-3; 13 positions agree with TRBD2. This CDR3 is 15 amino acids long. In germline, CDR1 is LNHDA, CDR2 SQIVND (reference sequence). V was pared by 4 bases and J by 4 bases, with 2 bases of the junction left unmatched.

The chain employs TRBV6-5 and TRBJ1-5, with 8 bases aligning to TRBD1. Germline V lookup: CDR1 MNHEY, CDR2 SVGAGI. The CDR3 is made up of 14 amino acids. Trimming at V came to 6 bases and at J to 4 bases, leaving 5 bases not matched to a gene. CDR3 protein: CASRSTGGNQPQHF. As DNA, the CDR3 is TGTGCCAGCAGGAGTACAGGGGGGAATCAGCCCCAGCATTTT.

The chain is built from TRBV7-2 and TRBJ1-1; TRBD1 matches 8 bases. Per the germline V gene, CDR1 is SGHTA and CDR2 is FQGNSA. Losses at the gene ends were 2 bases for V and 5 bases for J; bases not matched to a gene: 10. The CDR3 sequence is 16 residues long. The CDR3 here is CASSLQGAGGGTEAFF. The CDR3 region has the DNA TGTGCCAGCAGCTTACAGGGGGCAGGGGGAGGTACTGAAGCTTTCTTT.

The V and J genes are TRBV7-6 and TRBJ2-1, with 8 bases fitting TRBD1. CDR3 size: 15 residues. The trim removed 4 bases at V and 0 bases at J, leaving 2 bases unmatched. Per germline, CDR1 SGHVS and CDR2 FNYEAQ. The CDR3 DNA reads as TGTGCCAGCAGCTCCCAGGGGGCCTCCTACAATGAGCAGTTCTTC. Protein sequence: CASSSQGASYNEQFF.

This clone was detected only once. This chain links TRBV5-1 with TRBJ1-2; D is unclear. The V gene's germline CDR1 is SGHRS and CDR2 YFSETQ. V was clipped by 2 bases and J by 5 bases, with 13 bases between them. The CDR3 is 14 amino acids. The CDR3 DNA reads TGCGCCAGCAGCTTCGGGGATGCTGGGTATGGCTACACCTTC. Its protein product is CASSFGDAGYGYTF.

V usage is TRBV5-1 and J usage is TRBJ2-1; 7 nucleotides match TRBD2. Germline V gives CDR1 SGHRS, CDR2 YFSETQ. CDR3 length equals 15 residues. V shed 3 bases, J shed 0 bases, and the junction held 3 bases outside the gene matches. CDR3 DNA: TGCGCCAGCAGCTCAGCGGGACTCTCCTACAATGAGCAGTTCTTC. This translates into CASSSAGLSYNEQFF.

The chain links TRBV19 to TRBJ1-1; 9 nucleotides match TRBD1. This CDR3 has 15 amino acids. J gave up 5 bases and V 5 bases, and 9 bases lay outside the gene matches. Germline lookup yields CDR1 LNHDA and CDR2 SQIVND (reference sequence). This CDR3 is CASSLNRDRVTEAFF. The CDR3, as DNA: TGTGCCAGTAGTCTAAACCGGGACAGGGTTACTGAAGCTTTCTTT.

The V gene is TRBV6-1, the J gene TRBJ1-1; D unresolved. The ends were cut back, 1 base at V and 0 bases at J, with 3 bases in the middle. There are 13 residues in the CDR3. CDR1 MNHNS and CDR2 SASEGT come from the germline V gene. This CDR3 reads CASSEVVNTEAFF. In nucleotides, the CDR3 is TGTGCCAGCAGTGAAGTGGTGAACACTGAAGCTTTCTTT.

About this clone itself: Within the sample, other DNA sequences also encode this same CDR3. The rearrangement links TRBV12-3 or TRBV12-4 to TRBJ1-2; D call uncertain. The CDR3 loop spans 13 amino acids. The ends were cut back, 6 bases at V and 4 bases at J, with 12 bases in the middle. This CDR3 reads CASSGRRGYGYTF. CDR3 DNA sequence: TGTGCCAGCAGCGGACGGCGGGGCTATGGCTACACCTTC.